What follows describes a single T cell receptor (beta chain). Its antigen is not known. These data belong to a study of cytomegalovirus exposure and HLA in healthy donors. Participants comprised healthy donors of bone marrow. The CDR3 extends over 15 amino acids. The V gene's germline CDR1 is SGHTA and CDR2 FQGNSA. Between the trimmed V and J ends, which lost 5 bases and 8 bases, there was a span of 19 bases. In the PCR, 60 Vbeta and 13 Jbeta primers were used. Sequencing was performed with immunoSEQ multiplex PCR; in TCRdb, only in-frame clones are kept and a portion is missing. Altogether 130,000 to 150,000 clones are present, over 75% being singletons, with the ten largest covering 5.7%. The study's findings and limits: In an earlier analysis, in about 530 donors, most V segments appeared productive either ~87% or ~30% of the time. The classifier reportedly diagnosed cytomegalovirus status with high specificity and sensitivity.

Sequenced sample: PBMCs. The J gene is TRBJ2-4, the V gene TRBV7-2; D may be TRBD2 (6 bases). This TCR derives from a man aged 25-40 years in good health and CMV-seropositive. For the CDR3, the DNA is TGTGCCAGCAGCCCCCTCCTCGGGCGCGGGGACATTCAGTACTTC. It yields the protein CASSPLLGRGDIQYF.